These T cell receptor beta chains were read from a single sample in a study of OX40 agonist ivuxolimab in advanced cancers. Sequenced by immunoSEQ multiplex PCR; TCRdb stores in-frame clones only, minus some. The data show 14,000 or so clones, 90% to 95% seen once. Specimen: CD4+ or CD8+ T cells sorted from blood, collected in a trial of the OX40 agonist ivuxolimab. The receptors derive from an adult with an advanced solid tumor such as melanoma, head and neck, liver or kidney cancer. CDR3s include the opening cysteine and the closing phenylalanine or tryptophan. D genes are given only for firm matches. A clone size is listed for some rows: how often the clone was seen (once, few, many), or a class if it is expanded.

-,TRBV29-1,TRBJ1-5,-,TGCAGCGTTCTATTGGACAGCAAGCAGCCCCAGCATTTT,CSVLLDSKQPQHF
-,TRBV7-9,TRBJ2-2,-,TGTGCCAGCAGCTTCCTTTCCGGATCCACCGGGGAGCTGTTTTTT,CASSFLSGSTGELFF
-,TRBV10-1,TRBJ2-1,-,TGCGCCAGCAGTGACCCAGGGAATTACAATGAGCAGTTCTTC,CASSDPGNYNEQFF
TRBD1,TRBV7-2,TRBJ1-1,-,TGTGCCAGCAGCCCCAGGGACCCGGGACAGGGCCGGGGTGAAGCTTTCTTT,CASSPRDPGQGRGEAFF
TRBD1,TRBV7-3,TRBJ2-5,-,TGTGCCAGCAGCCCTACAGGGGGCGAGGAGACCCAGTACTTC,CASSPTGGEETQYF
-,TRBV5-4,TRBJ2-3,-,TGTGCCAGCAGCTTGGGGATAACTAGCACAGATACGCAGTATTTT,CASSLGITSTDTQYF
TRBD1,TRBV27,TRBJ1-2,once,TGTGCCAGCAGTTTACGACAGGGGAAGGACTATGGCTACACCTTC,CASSLRQGKDYGYTF
-,TRBV27,TRBJ1-2,-,TGTGCCAGCAGCCTGAGTGGGGCGGATGGCTACACCTTC,CASSLSGADGYTF
TRBD2,TRBV28,TRBJ2-1,once,TGTGCCAGCAGTTTGTCGACTAGCGGGAGGTTGTTGTCTGAGCAGTTCTTC,CASSLSTSGRLLSEQFF
-,TRBV7-3,TRBJ1-2,-,TGTGCCAGCGGCTTACAACGGGGCTATGGCTACACCTTC,CASGLQRGYGYTF
-,TRBV7-8,TRBJ2-7,-,TGTGCCAGCAGCTTAGCTCGCGAGCAGTACTTC,CASSLAREQYF
TRBD2,TRBV4-3,TRBJ2-3,-,TGCGCCAGCAGCCAAGGGCTAGCGGGAGATACAGATACGCAGTATTTT,CASSQGLAGDTDTQYF
-,TRBV5-6,TRBJ2-7,-,TGTGCCAGCAGCTCTGACAGCAGATCCTACGAGCAGTACTTC,CASSSDSRSYEQYF
-,TRBV5-1,TRBJ1-1,-,TGCGCCAGCAGCCTAGACAGGAACACTGAAGCTTTCTTT,CASSLDRNTEAFF
-,TRBV7-2,TRBJ1-5,-,TGTGCCAGCAGCCCACGGACTCATTCCCAAAATCAGCCCCAGCATTTT,CASSPRTHSQNQPQHF
-,TRBV6-1,TRBJ1-1,-,TGTGCCAGCAGTGCAACTGCAACAGGGTTAATGAACACTGAAGCTTTCTTT,CASSATATGLMNTEAFF
-,TRBV6-1,TRBJ2-1,-,TGTGCCAGCCGCCCCATATACAATGAGCAGTTCTTC,CASRPIYNEQFF
-,TRBV5-1,TRBJ2-5,-,TGCGCCAGCAGGCTGGGCTGGGAGACCCAGTACTTC,CASRLGWETQYF
-,TRBV30,TRBJ1-5,-,TGTGCCTGGAGTGTAGGATCGGGCAATCAGCCCCAGCATTTT,CAWSVGSGNQPQHF
TRBD1,TRBV4-2,TRBJ2-7,-,TGTGCCAGCAGCCAGGAAAGGGGGACAGGGCACTACGAGCAGTACTTC,CASSQERGTGHYEQYF
-,TRBV5-1,TRBJ1-6,-,TGCGCCAGCAGCCAAACCCTTGGGGCCGAGGGATCACCCCTCCACTTT,CASSQTLGAEGSPLHF
-,TRBV5-1,TRBJ1-4,-,TGCGCCAGCAGCTTGGCTCAGGGAAATGAAAAACTGTTTTTT,CASSLAQGNEKLFF
TRBD2,TRBV2,TRBJ2-7,-,TGTGCCCTTAAGGTACTAGCGGAAGAGCAGTACTTC,CALKVLAEEQYF
TRBD2,TRBV4-3,TRBJ2-1,-,TGCGCCAGCAGCCAACTACTAGCGGGAGGAGGCAATGAGCAGTTCTTC,CASSQLLAGGGNEQFF
-,TRBV7-9,TRBJ1-5,-,TGTGCCAGCAGCTTAGTTGGTCAGCCCCAGCATTTT,CASSLVGQPQHF
-,TRBV27,TRBJ2-7,-,TGTGCCAGCAGTTTACAGACAGACTCCTACGAGCAGTACTTC,CASSLQTDSYEQYF
-,TRBV7-4,TRBJ1-3,-,TGTGCCAGCAGCCGTCTCGACGGAAACACCATATATTTT,CASSRLDGNTIYF
TRBD2,TRBV27,TRBJ2-1,-,TGTGCCAGCAATACCGGGACTAGCGGGATCCGCTCCTACAATGAGCAGTTCTTC,CASNTGTSGIRSYNEQFF
-,TRBV4-1,TRBJ2-7,-,TGCGCCAGCAGCCAAGATATTCGTCACAACGAGCAGTACTTC,CASSQDIRHNEQYF
-,TRBV18,TRBJ2-4,-,TGTGCCAGCTCACCACCGTCGACAGGATTAAACATTCAGTACTTC,CASSPPSTGLNIQYF
-,TRBV7-9,TRBJ1-6,-,TGTGCCAGCAGCTTAGCGGGGACACCCCTCCACTTT,CASSLAGTPLHF
-,TRBV6-4,TRBJ1-6,-,TGTGCCAGCATTCCGAAAGATAATTCACCCCTCCACTTT,CASIPKDNSPLHF
-,TRBV11-2,TRBJ2-1,-,TGTGCCAGCAGGGAGGTCTTCACTTACAATGAGCAGTTCTTC,CASREVFTYNEQFF
TRBD1,TRBV27,TRBJ2-4,-,TGTGCCAGCAGCACCTGGACAGGGGGCGGGGGCAAAAACATTCAGTACTTC,CASSTWTGGGGKNIQYF
-,TRBV7-9,TRBJ1-1,-,TGTGCCAGCAGCCCGATTTTAAAAGACACTGAAGCTTTCTTT,CASSPILKDTEAFF
TRBD2,TRBV9,TRBJ2-2,-,TGTGCCAGCAGCGTAGCGGTGACTAGCGGGAGGACCGGGGAGCTGTTTTTT,CASSVAVTSGRTGELFF
TRBD2,TRBV6-4,TRBJ2-1,-,TGTGCCTACCTGGTATTGACCGGGACTAGCTGTCAAAGCTCCTACAATGAGCAGTTCTTC,CAYLVLTGTSCQSSYNEQFF
-,TRBV5-1,TRBJ2-7,-,TGCGCCAGCAGCTTGATGGGCGCCTACGAGCAGTACTTC,CASSLMGAYEQYF
TRBD2,TRBV6-6,TRBJ2-7,-,TGTGCCAGCGGAGTGGGACTAGCGGTTTACGAGCAGTACTTC,CASGVGLAVYEQYF
TRBD1,TRBV28,TRBJ2-7,-,TGTGCCAGCAGGCCAGTTACCGGACAGGGGTCGTTCGAGCAGTACTTC,CASRPVTGQGSFEQYF
-,TRBV27,TRBJ2-2,few,TGTGCCAGCAGTTTTGGCGGTAACACCGGGGAGCTGTTTTTT,CASSFGGNTGELFF
-,TRBV14,TRBJ1-1,-,TGTGCCAGCAGCCAAGATGGGGGGCGGGGCACTGAAGCTTTCTTT,CASSQDGGRGTEAFF
-,TRBV4-3,TRBJ1-5,-,TGCGCCAGCAGCCAAGATGTGTGGGGTAGCAATCAGCCCCAGCATTTT,CASSQDVWGSNQPQHF
TRBD2,TRBV11-2,TRBJ2-7,-,TGTGCCAGCAGCTTAGGTAGCGGGGGGCCGGTTGAGCAGTACTTC,CASSLGSGGPVEQYF
-,TRBV2,TRBJ1-3,once,TGTGCCAGCAGTTCGGACGGGATCTCTGGAAACACCATATATTTT,CASSSDGISGNTIYF
TRBD1,TRBV9,TRBJ2-5,-,TGTGCCAGCAGCTCAGGGGGCAGGGGTCTCCAAGAGACCCAGTACTTC,CASSSGGRGLQETQYF
-,TRBV28,TRBJ2-5,few,TGTGCCAGCAGTTTCTTGGTAGGAACAGAGCAAGAGACCCAGTACTTC,CASSFLVGTEQETQYF
TRBD1,TRBV4-1,TRBJ2-3,-,TGCGCCAGCAGCCGGGGGACAGGGGGCCTCGCAGATACGCAGTATTTT,CASSRGTGGLADTQYF
-,TRBV19,TRBJ1-1,-,TGTGCCAGTACTCCAACCCGTCGGGGAAACACTGAAGCTTTCTTT,CASTPTRRGNTEAFF
-,TRBV9,TRBJ1-2,once,TGTGCCAGCAGCCCTGGGGCGACAAATGGCTACACCTTC,CASSPGATNGYTF
TRBD1,TRBV27,TRBJ2-5,once,TGTGCCAGCAGTGCCGAGACAGGGGGCGCTTGGCAAGAGACCCAGTACTTC,CASSAETGGAWQETQYF
-,TRBV29-1,TRBJ2-5,-,TGCAGCGCAATTCATAACCGCGGAACAGTCCCTCAAGAGACCCAGTACTTC,CSAIHNRGTVPQETQYF
-,TRBV5-4,TRBJ2-1,-,TGTGCCAGCACCCCCCGGGGACTCAGTGAGCAGTTCTTC,CASTPRGLSEQFF
-,TRBV20-1,TRBJ2-1,-,TGCAGTGCTAGCGAGCGCAATGAGCAGTTCTTC,CSASERNEQFF